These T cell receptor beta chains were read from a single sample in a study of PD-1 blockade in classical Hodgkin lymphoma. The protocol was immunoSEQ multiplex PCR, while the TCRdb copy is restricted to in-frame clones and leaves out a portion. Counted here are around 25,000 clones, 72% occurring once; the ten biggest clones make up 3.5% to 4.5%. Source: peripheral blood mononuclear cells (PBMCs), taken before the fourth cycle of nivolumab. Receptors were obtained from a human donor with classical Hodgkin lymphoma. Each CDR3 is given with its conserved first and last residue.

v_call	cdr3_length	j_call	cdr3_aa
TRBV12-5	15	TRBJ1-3	CASGLVQGPGNTIYF
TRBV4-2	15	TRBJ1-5	CASSPPGRGGQPQHF
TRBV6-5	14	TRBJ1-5	CASSYSTGVGPQHF
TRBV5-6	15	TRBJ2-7	CASSSLGTASYEQYF
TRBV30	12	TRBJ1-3	CACKRTGNTIYF
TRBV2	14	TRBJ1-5	CTSSGQGGNQPQHF
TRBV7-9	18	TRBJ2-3	CASSHTGGPGLSTDTQYF
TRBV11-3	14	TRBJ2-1	CASSLDRGDNEQFF
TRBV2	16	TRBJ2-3	CASSEGLAEITDTQYF
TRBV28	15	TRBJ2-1	CASRLLAGVINEQFF
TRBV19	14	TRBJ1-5	CASMADGGNQPQHF
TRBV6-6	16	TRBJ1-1	CASSSRGGVGNTEAFF
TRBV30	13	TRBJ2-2	CAWSLRVTGELFF
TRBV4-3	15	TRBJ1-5	CASSQEHRGSQPQHF
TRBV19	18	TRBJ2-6	CASREAGFFFSGANVLTF
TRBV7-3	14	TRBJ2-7	CASSQQTDSYEQYF
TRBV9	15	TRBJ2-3	CASSDLGGGPDTQYF
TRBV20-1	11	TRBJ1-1	CSGGPGGEAFF
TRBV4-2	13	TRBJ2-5	CASSRTGEETQYF